This TCR beta chain was identified in a study of T cell changes during pregnancy in multiple sclerosis. Generated by immunoSEQ multiplex PCR, the TCRdb table keeps only in-frame clones and is missing some. The profile shows about 21,000 clones, roughly 90% of them singletons. Germline V lookup: CDR1 SNHLY, CDR2 FYNNEI. The CDR3 spans 15 residues. With V trimmed by 10 bases and J by 1 base, 10 bases remained unmatched. Sample: CD4+ T cells from peripheral blood mononuclear cells, taken in the third trimester of pregnancy. The TCR sequence derives from a female donor with multiple sclerosis, enrolled in a pregnancy study. The chain recombines TRBV2 with TRBJ2-3; 8 bases are a match to TRBD1. CDR3 coding DNA: TGTGCCATCGTACTGACAGGGGCCGGCACAGATACGCAGTATTTT. Its translation is CAIVLTGAGTDTQYF.